This is a list of T cell receptor beta chains from one sample in a study of tumor-infiltrating lymphocytes in primary liver carcinoma. MiXCR, applied by TCRdb to the multiplex PCR reads, yields one record per CDR3 protein. Of about 310,000 distinct CDR3 sequences in the sample, roughly 60% were seen once. The sample consisted of peripheral blood. These receptors came from a man aged 40-49 years with primary liver carcinoma and hepatitis B virus infection. CDR3s include the opening cysteine and the closing phenylalanine or tryptophan. D genes are given only for firm matches. A row's size may be missing; if present it is once, few, many or a size class.

v_call: TRBV5-5; clone_size: .; d_call: .; j_call: TRBJ2-5; cdr3_nt: TGTGCCAGCAGCTTGGACGGGGCCTCGGAGACCCAGTGCTTC; cdr3_aa: CASSLDGASETQCF
v_call: TRBV28; clone_size: .; d_call: .; j_call: TRBJ1-2; cdr3_nt: TGTGCCAGCAGTTTACGGGGGGCAGGGCCTGACTATGGCTACACCTTC; cdr3_aa: CASSLRGAGPDYGYTF
v_call: TRBV11-2; clone_size: once; d_call: TRBD2; j_call: TRBJ2-7; cdr3_nt: TGTGCCAGCAGCTTGCGGACTAGCGGGGTCTCCTACAAGCAGTACTTC; cdr3_aa: CASSLRTSGVSYKQYF
v_call: TRBV4-2; clone_size: .; d_call: .; j_call: TRBJ2-1; cdr3_nt: TGTGCCAGCAGCCAATCCCCAAAGGTGGGTAAGCAGTTCTTC; cdr3_aa: CASSQSPKVGKQFF
v_call: TRBV29-1; clone_size: few; d_call: .; j_call: TRBJ1-1; cdr3_nt: TGCAGCGTTGATTCGGTAGGGAGTTATACTGAAGCCTTCTTT; cdr3_aa: CSVDSVGSYTEAFF
v_call: TRBV12-3/TRBV12-4; clone_size: few; d_call: .; j_call: TRBJ1-1; cdr3_nt: TGTGCCAGCAGTTTTAAGGGGGTGAACACTGAAGCTTTCTTT; cdr3_aa: CASSFKGVNTEAFF
v_call: TRBV19; clone_size: .; d_call: .; j_call: TRBJ1-4; cdr3_nt: TGTGCCAGTAGTCCCGGGACGGGACTTAATGAAAAACTGTTTTTT; cdr3_aa: CASSPGTGLNEKLFF
v_call: TRBV5-6; clone_size: .; d_call: .; j_call: TRBJ1-1; cdr3_nt: TGTGCCAGCAGCCATACGAACACTGGAGCTTTCTTT; cdr3_aa: CASSHTNTGAFF
v_call: TRBV6-6; clone_size: many; d_call: .; j_call: TRBJ1-2; cdr3_nt: TGTGCCAGCAGTTACGTGTACTTGGATGGCTACACCTTC; cdr3_aa: CASSYVYLDGYTF
v_call: TRBV11-1; clone_size: .; d_call: TRBD2; j_call: TRBJ2-5; cdr3_nt: TGTACCAGCAGCCTAGGCGCGTTTAGCGGGAGTTTTGAGACCCAGTACTTC; cdr3_aa: CTSSLGAFSGSFETQYF
v_call: TRBV6-6; clone_size: .; d_call: TRBD2; j_call: TRBJ2-7; cdr3_nt: TGTGGCAGCAGCCTACTAGCGGGAGGACCAGGCTCCTACGAGCAATACTTC; cdr3_aa: CGSSLLAGGPGSYEQYF
v_call: TRBV11-2; clone_size: .; d_call: .; j_call: TRBJ2-3; cdr3_nt: TGTGTCAGCAGCTTTGACTCGGGCCTCACAAATACGCAGTATTTT; cdr3_aa: CVSSFDSGLTNTQYF
v_call: TRBV28; clone_size: .; d_call: TRBD1; j_call: TRBJ2-7; cdr3_nt: TGTGCCAGCAGTCAACTCGGACAGGGTAGTGACGAGCAGTACTTC; cdr3_aa: CASSQLGQGSDEQYF
v_call: TRBV5-5; clone_size: .; d_call: .; j_call: TRBJ1-6; cdr3_nt: TGTGACAGCAGCTTGTTTCTTTGGAATTCACCCTTCCACTTT; cdr3_aa: CDSSLFLWNSPFHF
v_call: TRBV6-1; clone_size: .; d_call: .; j_call: TRBJ2-5; cdr3_nt: TGTGCCAGGAGTATTCTAGACAGGGAGACCCAGTACTTC; cdr3_aa: CARSILDRETQYF
v_call: TRBV4-1; clone_size: .; d_call: TRBD2; j_call: TRBJ2-1; cdr3_nt: TGCGCCAGCAGCCAAGACCGAGGAGGGAGGGCCAGGGTTCTCAATGAGCAGTTTTTC; cdr3_aa: CASSQDRGGRARVLNEQFF
v_call: TRBV10-2; clone_size: .; d_call: .; j_call: TRBJ2-2; cdr3_nt: TGCGCCGCCCGAGTAACGAACACCGGGGTGCTGTTTTTT; cdr3_aa: CAARVTNTGVLFF
v_call: TRBV6-6; clone_size: few; d_call: TRBD1; j_call: TRBJ2-6; cdr3_nt: TGTGCCAGCAGCCGAGGACAGGGGGCGAGGGGGGCCAACGTCCTGACTTTC; cdr3_aa: CASSRGQGARGANVLTF
v_call: TRBV28; clone_size: .; d_call: .; j_call: TRBJ2-6; cdr3_nt: TGTGCCAGCAGTTTTCCACGATCTGGGGCCAACGTCCTGAGTTTC; cdr3_aa: CASSFPRSGANVLSF
v_call: TRBV12-3/TRBV12-4; clone_size: .; d_call: TRBD2; j_call: TRBJ2-3; cdr3_nt: TGTGGCAGCAGTCCGACTAGCGGGAGAGGAGATACGCAGTATTTT; cdr3_aa: CGSSPTSGRGDTQYF
v_call: TRBV11-2; clone_size: .; d_call: .; j_call: TRBJ1-2; cdr3_nt: TGTGCCAGCAGCCCCGAGATTCCGGGACAAGTTAACAATGGCTACACCTTC; cdr3_aa: CASSPEIPGQVNNGYTF
v_call: TRBV4-1; clone_size: few; d_call: .; j_call: TRBJ1-6; cdr3_nt: TGCGCCAGCAGCCAGGGGGGGGCCTCGGGTAATTCACCCCTCCACTTT; cdr3_aa: CASSQGGASGNSPLHF
v_call: TRBV20-1; clone_size: .; d_call: TRBD2; j_call: TRBJ2-5; cdr3_nt: TGCAGTGCCCCTCCCGGGGGGGTGGAGACCCAGTACTTC; cdr3_aa: CSAPPGGVETQYF
v_call: TRBV6-6; clone_size: .; d_call: .; j_call: TRBJ2-1; cdr3_nt: TGTGCCAGCAGGACCTCGTGGTGGGATCAATCGCGGGAGAGGGGGAATGAGCAGTTCTTC; cdr3_aa: CASRTSWWDQSRERGNEQFF
v_call: TRBV5-1; clone_size: .; d_call: .; j_call: TRBJ1-3; cdr3_nt: TGTGCCAGCAGTTTGTGGGGCTCTGGAAACACCATATATTTT; cdr3_aa: CASSLWGSGNTIYF
v_call: TRBV6-6; clone_size: many; d_call: .; j_call: TRBJ2-5; cdr3_nt: TGTGCCAGCAGTCAATACCACCAAGAGACCCAGTACTTC; cdr3_aa: CASSQYHQETQYF
v_call: TRBV11-2; clone_size: .; d_call: TRBD1; j_call: TRBJ1-5; cdr3_nt: TGTGCCAGCAGCCAAAATCCCCCCGGGACAGGGGGAGGACCCCAGCATTTT; cdr3_aa: CASSQNPPGTGGGPQHF
v_call: TRBV12-3/TRBV12-4; clone_size: .; d_call: .; j_call: TRBJ1-5; cdr3_nt: TGTGCCAGCAGTTCTACCCTTGGGGCCTGGGTGAGCAATCAGCCCAAGCATTTT; cdr3_aa: CASSSTLGAWVSNQPKHF
v_call: TRBV5-1; clone_size: .; d_call: .; j_call: TRBJ2-2; cdr3_nt: TGCGCCAGCAGCTTGGCAAAGGGACGGCCCCAACCAAGAAGGGAGCTGTTTTTT; cdr3_aa: CASSLAKGRPQPRRELFF
v_call: TRBV4-3; clone_size: many; d_call: .; j_call: TRBJ2-5; cdr3_nt: TGCGCCAGCAGCCAACGAGCGGGAGAGACCCAGTACTTC; cdr3_aa: CASSQRAGETQYF
v_call: TRBV4-2; clone_size: many; d_call: .; j_call: TRBJ2-1; cdr3_nt: TGTGCCAGCAGCCAAGTGGGGGTAGGCTCCTACAATGAGCAGTTCTTC; cdr3_aa: CASSQVGVGSYNEQFF
v_call: TRBV4-2; clone_size: many; d_call: .; j_call: TRBJ1-5; cdr3_nt: TGTGCCAGCAGCCCCACCCTTGGGGGGGATCAGCCCCAGCATTTT; cdr3_aa: CASSPTLGGDQPQHF
v_call: TRBV6-5; clone_size: .; d_call: .; j_call: TRBJ1-1; cdr3_nt: TGTGTCAGCAGCCGAATGAACACTGAAGCTTTATTT; cdr3_aa: CVSSRMNTEALF
v_call: TRBV11-1; clone_size: once; d_call: .; j_call: TRBJ2-3; cdr3_nt: TGTGCCAGCAGTCTCAGGCGGGATACGCAGTATTTT; cdr3_aa: CASSLRRDTQYF
v_call: TRBV11-2; clone_size: .; d_call: .; j_call: TRBJ2-6; cdr3_nt: TGTGCCAGCAGCTCGACGAGAGAGGGAACTGGGGCCGACATCCTGACTTTC; cdr3_aa: CASSSTREGTGADILTF
v_call: TRBV5-4; clone_size: .; d_call: TRBD1; j_call: TRBJ2-7; cdr3_nt: TGTGCCAGCAGATTGGACAGGGGTGACAAGCAGTACTTC; cdr3_aa: CASRLDRGDKQYF
v_call: TRBV10-3; clone_size: many; d_call: .; j_call: TRBJ2-2; cdr3_nt: TGTGCCATCAGGGGGGCTGGGCAGCTGTTTTTT; cdr3_aa: CAIRGAGQLFF
v_call: TRBV14; clone_size: few; d_call: .; j_call: TRBJ2-7; cdr3_nt: TGTGTCAGCAGCCAGGTCGGCAGTTACGAGCAGTACTTC; cdr3_aa: CVSSQVGSYEQYF
v_call: TRBV7-9; clone_size: .; d_call: TRBD1; j_call: TRBJ1-5; cdr3_nt: TGTGCCAGCAGGGGACAGCCCAATCAGCCCCAGCATTTT; cdr3_aa: CASRGQPNQPQHF
v_call: TRBV29-1; clone_size: few; d_call: TRBD2; j_call: TRBJ2-1; cdr3_nt: TGCAGCGTTGAAGAGACTAGCGGTTACAATGAGCAGTTCTTC; cdr3_aa: CSVEETSGYNEQFF
v_call: TRBV20-1; clone_size: .; d_call: .; j_call: TRBJ2-5; cdr3_nt: TGCAGTGCTAGAGATGCCCGCGGAGACCAAGAGACCCAGTACTTC; cdr3_aa: CSARDARGDQETQYF